This passage covers 20 T cell receptor beta chains from one sample sequenced in a study of neurological immune-mediated disorders. Via MiXCR, TCRdb re-called the 5' RACE reads, giving one row per CDR3 protein. The table lists 25,000 to 35,000 distinct CDR3 sequences, over 1.2% of them singletons. The sequenced sample consisted of PBMCs. The receptors stem from a woman in her 30s with multiple sclerosis.

At least ten counts were recorded for this clonotype. V is TRBV12-3 or TRBV12-4 and J is TRBJ2-3; D is ambiguous. CDR3 length: 15 amino acids. The V end lost 3 bases, the J end lost 0 bases, and 10 bases lay between the germline ends. The chain's CDR3 is CASSFGSGSTDTQYF. CDR3 nucleotides: TGTGCCAGCAGTTTTGGTTCAGGTAGCACAGATACGCAGTATTTT.

This clonotype came up many times. CDR3 protein: CSARDLHKNSYEQYF. In DNA form, the CDR3 reads TGCAGTGCTAGAGATCTTCACAAGAATTCCTACGAGCAGTACTTC. The V call is TRBV20-1, the J call TRBJ2-7; D remains ambiguous. CDR3 size: 15 residues. Trimming took off 0 bases at V and 1 base at J, with 13 bases between the two ends. Germline V lookup: CDR1 DFQATT, CDR2 SNEGSKA (reference sequence).

This clonotype has at least ten counts. This chain uses TRBV7-2 with TRBJ2-7; no clear D gene. Germline V lookup: CDR1 SGHTA, CDR2 FQGNSA. V dropped 2 bases and J dropped 2 bases, with 4 bases sitting between them. CDR3 length: 12 residues. The CDR3 sequence is CASSLPTYEQYF. CDR3 in DNA: TGTGCCAGCAGCTTACCCACCTACGAGCAGTACTTC.

This clonotype was seen at least ten times. The V call is TRBV5-1, the J call TRBJ2-2; D might be TRBD1 or TRBD2, each matching 5 bases. The CDR3 covers 19 residues. CDR1 and CDR2 from the germline V gene are SGHRS and YFSETQ. V lost 4 bases to trimming and J lost 1 base, with 23 bases between them. The CDR3 is CASSVPRDARVLNTGELFF. The CDR3 DNA reads as TGCGCCAGCAGCGTCCCCAGGGACGCGCGGGTCCTGAACACCGGGGAGCTGTTTTTT.

In this sample, this clonotype turned up many times. The chain links TRBV7-2 to TRBJ2-5; D ambiguous. Germline V CDR1 and CDR2: SGHTA, FQGNSA. The CDR3 is 16 amino acids. Deletions cut 1 base from V and 1 base from J, with 13 bases between. CDR3 loop: CASSLGTAAFQETQYF. The CDR3 DNA reads TGTGCCAGCAGCTTAGGAACGGCGGCTTTCCAAGAGACCCAGTACTTC.

This clonotype was recorded many times. The chain has TRBV7-9 and TRBJ1-1; TRBD1 aligns across 10 bases. Germline assignment: CDR1 SEHNR and CDR2 FQNEAQ (reference sequence). The CDR3 is 14 amino acids. The V segment lost 5 bases and the J segment 11 bases; nucleotides outside the gene matches: 11. This CDR3 reads CASSPSGTGVDAFF. In DNA, the CDR3 is TGTGCCAGCAGCCCCTCCGGGACAGGGGTCGACGCTTTCTTT.

This clonotype has ten or more counts. V usage is TRBV6-5 and J usage is TRBJ1-2; a weak D match, TRBD1 (5 bases). The CDR3 has 13 amino acids. The germline V gene encodes CDR1 MNHEY and CDR2 SVGAGI. V shed 11 bases and J shed 0 bases, with 13 bases lying between them. The CDR3 DNA sequence: TGTGCCGCCACCGCAGGGCCTAACTATGGCTACACCTTC. It encodes CAATAGPNYGYTF.

This clonotype was found many times. The genes are TRBV12-3 or TRBV12-4 and TRBJ1-1, with TRBD1 matching 8 bases. V was pared by 6 bases and J by 0 bases, with 6 bases of the junction left unmatched. CDR3 length: 15 amino acids. CDR3 residues: CASSFQGALNTEAFF. CDR3 DNA: TGTGCCAGCAGCTTCCAGGGGGCTCTGAACACTGAAGCTTTCTTT.

Many counts were recorded for this clonotype. This chain connects TRBV5-1 to TRBJ2-3; 7 nucleotides line up with TRBD1. V lost 4 bases and J lost 4; bases outside the gene matches: 9. Germline V CDR1 and CDR2: SGHRS, YFSETQ. The CDR3 spans 15 residues. In nucleotides, the CDR3 is TGCGCCAGCAGCCCCACAGGGGACGTTGCAGATACGCAGTATTTT. As protein: CASSPTGDVADTQYF.

This clonotype was detected many times. The rearrangement joins TRBV20-1 to TRBJ2-1; tentative D call: TRBD1 (5 bases). Trimming removed 0 bases from V and 9 bases from J, with 12 bases in between. The germline V gene encodes CDR1 DFQATT and CDR2 SNEGSKA (reference sequence). CDR3 length equals 13 residues. The CDR3 bases are TGCAGTGCTAGAGAGATGGGGCTCGGTGAGCAGTTCTTC. It is translated as CSAREMGLGEQFF.

This clonotype was recorded at least ten times. J is TRBJ2-3 and V is TRBV20-1; D unclear. The CDR3 is 11 amino acids. Trimming cost V 4 bases and J 5 bases, with 7 bases left between them. Germline CDR1 and CDR2: DFQATT and SNEGSKA (reference sequence). This CDR3 is CSANDQDTQYF. Here the CDR3 DNA reads TGCAGTGCTAATGACCAAGATACGCAGTATTTT.

This clonotype was seen ten or more times. The CDR3 bases are TGTGCCAGCAGCTTAATTGGGAACGAGCAGTACTTC. Translated, it gives CASSLIGNEQYF. The chain has TRBV7-2 and TRBJ2-7; the D is unclear. This CDR3 has 12 amino acids. Germline V CDR1 and CDR2: SGHTA, FQGNSA. Trimming cost V 2 bases and J 5 bases, with 7 bases left between them.

Ten or more counts support this clonotype. The chain joins TRBV10-3 to TRBJ1-1; D not certain. The V end lost 3 bases, the J end lost 5 bases, and 7 bases lay between the germline ends. The CDR3 is 12 residues long. Germline V lookup: CDR1 ENHRY, CDR2 SYGVKD. The CDR3 nucleotides are TGTGCCATCAGTGAAGGTGGAACTGAAGCTTTCTTT. As protein: CAISEGGTEAFF.

Many counts were recorded for this clonotype. This CDR3 is CSASSSGSYNEQFF. CDR3 in DNA: TGCAGTGCTAGTTCTAGCGGTTCCTACAATGAGCAGTTCTTC. The J gene is TRBJ2-1, the V gene TRBV20-1, with TRBD2 matching over 7 bases. The CDR3 is 14 residues long. The ends lost 3 bases at V and 1 base at J; junction bases unmatched: 3. Germline assignment: CDR1 DFQATT and CDR2 SNEGSKA (reference sequence).

This clonotype was seen repeatedly, ten times or more. This rearrangement joins TRBV12-3 or TRBV12-4 to TRBJ1-1, with D perhaps TRBD1 (5 bases). The CDR3 spans 14 residues. Deletions cut 3 bases from V and 4 bases from J, with 12 bases between. CDR3 sequence reads: CASSFQERGTEAFF. The CDR3 nucleotides are TGTGCCAGCAGTTTCCAGGAGAGGGGCACTGAAGCTTTCTTT.

This clonotype was counted ten times or more. CDR3 DNA sequence: TGTGCCAGCAGTTTACGGACTAGCGGGGCTGCCGAGCAGTACTTC. It codes for CASSLRTSGAAEQYF. The chain has TRBV7-8 and TRBJ2-7; TRBD2 aligns across 12 bases. The CDR3 runs to 15 residues. The V and J ends lost 6 bases and 6 bases, in that order; junction bases with no gene match: 9. CDR1 and CDR2 from the germline V gene are SGHVS and FQNEAQ.

This clonotype was detected many times. The V and J genes are TRBV20-1 and TRBJ2-3; D is possibly TRBD1 or TRBD2 (5 bases each). The CDR3 contains 15 residues. Trimming cost V 1 base and J 4 bases, with 15 bases left between them. Per the germline V gene, CDR1 is DFQATT and CDR2 is SNEGSKA (reference sequence). CDR3 sequence: CSARVWDPKSDTQYF. The CDR3, as DNA: TGCAGTGCTAGAGTCTGGGACCCGAAATCAGATACGCAGTATTTT.

This clonotype was detected many times. The V and J genes are TRBV29-1 and TRBJ2-1; weak D call: TRBD2 (5 bases). The CDR3 is 15 residues long. The ends were cut back, 1 base at V and 5 bases at J, with 15 bases in the middle. The germline V gene has CDR1 SQVTM and CDR2 ANQGSEA. This chain's CDR3 is CSVEGGWRGNNEQFF. CDR3 nucleotide sequence: TGCAGCGTTGAAGGGGGATGGCGAGGGAACAATGAGCAGTTCTTC.

This clonotype was seen ten or more times. The gene calls are TRBV12-3 or TRBV12-4 and TRBJ2-2; possibly TRBD2 for D (5 bases). Trimming shortened V by 5 bases and J by 2 bases, and 15 bases separated the two germline ends. The CDR3 consists of 16 residues. The CDR3 reads CASSKQAELNTGELFF. CDR3 nucleotides: TGTGCCAGCAGTAAGCAAGCGGAACTAAACACCGGGGAGCTGTTTTTT.

This clonotype was counted ten times or more. V and J are TRBV4-1 and TRBJ2-7, with TRBD1 identical over 7 bases. Unmatched junction bases numbered 10, after V lost 0 bases and J lost 2 bases. CDR3 length: 17 residues. Germline CDR1 MGHRA, CDR2 YSYEKL. CDR3 sequence reads: CASSQDGPAQGAYEQYF. The CDR3, as DNA: TGCGCCAGCAGCCAAGATGGGCCCGCCCAGGGGGCCTACGAGCAGTACTTC.